A selection of T cell receptor beta chains follows, all from one sample in a study of blood T cell repertoires in COVID-19. Measured with immunoSEQ multiplex PCR; TCRdb has only the in-frame clones, and not every one. The table includes some 220,000 clones, 84% detected once. The sample consisted of peripheral blood. These receptors all come from a woman aged 25-40 years who had recovered from COVID-19. The CDR3 runs from the conserved cysteine through the conserved F or W. A D gene is named only where the DNA matches it firmly. Part of the rows lack a size; the others show once, few, many or a class for expanded clones.

J: TRBJ1-1; V: TRBV10-3; D: .; size: .; DNA: TGTGCCATCAGTGAGTCGGCAGGGTGGAGAAACACTGAAGCTTTCTTT; CDR3: CAISESAGWRNTEAFF
J: TRBJ2-1; V: TRBV6-5; D: TRBD1; size: .; DNA: TGTGCCAGCACCAGAGGGGGCCTATCCTACAATGAGCAGTTCTTC; CDR3: CASTRGGLSYNEQFF
J: TRBJ2-1; V: TRBV6-4; D: TRBD2; size: .; DNA: TGTGCCAGCAGTGAGTTAGCGGGAGGGCTTGGATACAGCTCCTACAATGAGCAGTTCTTC; CDR3: CASSELAGGLGYSSYNEQFF
J: TRBJ2-7; V: TRBV12-3/TRBV12-4; D: .; size: .; DNA: TGTGCCAGCAGTTCGGGACAAAGGGTAGGGCAGTACTTC; CDR3: CASSSGQRVGQYF
J: TRBJ1-4; V: TRBV6-5; D: TRBD1; size: .; DNA: TGTGCCAGCAGTTACCAAACAGGGGCTGAAAAACTGTTTTTT; CDR3: CASSYQTGAEKLFF
J: TRBJ1-5; V: TRBV28; D: TRBD1; size: .; DNA: TGTGCCAGCAGTATGGGACAGCGCAATCAGCCCCAGCATTTT; CDR3: CASSMGQRNQPQHF
J: TRBJ1-5; V: TRBV15; D: TRBD1; size: .; DNA: TGTGCCACCAGCAGACACCCCACCGGGACAGGGCTGGGGCAGCCCCAGCATTTT; CDR3: CATSRHPTGTGLGQPQHF
J: TRBJ1-2; V: TRBV6-2/TRBV6-3; D: .; size: .; DNA: TGTGCCAGCAGTTACTCTAACCTCGAGGCCTATGGCTACACCTTC; CDR3: CASSYSNLEAYGYTF
J: TRBJ1-4; V: TRBV10-1; D: .; size: .; DNA: TGCGCCAGCAGTGAGTTGGGGGCTCAGTATGAAAAACTGTTTTTT; CDR3: CASSELGAQYEKLFF
J: TRBJ2-5; V: TRBV12-5; D: .; size: .; DNA: TGTGCTAGTGGTTTGGCGCAGGGTTGGGAGACCCAGTACTTC; CDR3: CASGLAQGWETQYF
J: TRBJ2-7; V: TRBV20-1; D: TRBD2; size: .; DNA: TGCAGTGCTAGTCGAGCGGGAGGCCACGAGCAGTACTTC; CDR3: CSASRAGGHEQYF
J: TRBJ2-1; V: TRBV27; D: .; size: once; DNA: TGTGCCAGCAGTTTACCTCGACAGGGAGGAAATGAGCAGTTCTTC; CDR3: CASSLPRQGGNEQFF
J: TRBJ2-7; V: TRBV7-9; D: .; size: .; DNA: TGTGCCAGCAGCTTAGCCCAGGGGACCTACGAGCAGTACTTC; CDR3: CASSLAQGTYEQYF
J: TRBJ2-2; V: TRBV6-6; D: TRBD2; size: .; DNA: TGTGCCAGCAGGTATAGCGGGAGCACCGGGGAGCTGTTTTTT; CDR3: CASRYSGSTGELFF
J: TRBJ2-7; V: TRBV30; D: TRBD2; size: .; DNA: TGTGCCTGGAGCACCAAAGCGGGAAACTACGAGCAGTACTTC; CDR3: CAWSTKAGNYEQYF
J: TRBJ2-6; V: TRBV9; D: .; size: .; DNA: TGTGCCAGCAGCGGGCGGAGAGGCTCTGGGGCCAACGTCCTGACTTTC; CDR3: CASSGRRGSGANVLTF
J: TRBJ2-2; V: TRBV7-8; D: .; size: few; DNA: TGTGCCAGCAGCTTACTTTTCGGACTCGGGGAGCTGTTTTTT; CDR3: CASSLLFGLGELFF
J: TRBJ2-1; V: TRBV30; D: TRBD2; size: once; DNA: TGTGCCTGGACCGGACTAGCGGGAGTCTACAATGAGCAGTTCTTC; CDR3: CAWTGLAGVYNEQFF
J: TRBJ1-5; V: TRBV6-5; D: TRBD1; size: .; DNA: TGTGCCAGCAGTTACTCACAGGGGGGGAGTCAGCCCCAGCATTTT; CDR3: CASSYSQGGSQPQHF
J: TRBJ2-7; V: TRBV15; D: .; size: .; DNA: TGTGCCTCTCAAGGGGGGGAGACACCCTACGAGCAGTACTTC; CDR3: CASQGGETPYEQYF
J: TRBJ2-2; V: TRBV11-2; D: TRBD2; size: .; DNA: TGTGCCAGCAGCTTAGAAGGACTACGACTAGCGGGAGTCACCGGGGAGCTGTTTTTT; CDR3: CASSLEGLRLAGVTGELFF
J: TRBJ1-4; V: TRBV6-5; D: .; size: .; DNA: TGTGCCAGCAGTTCCCTTAATGAAAAACTGTTTTTT; CDR3: CASSSLNEKLFF
J: TRBJ1-3; V: TRBV5-1; D: .; size: .; DNA: TGCGCCAGCAGCCCGACAGGCGATATCTCTGGAAACACCATATATTTT; CDR3: CASSPTGDISGNTIYF
J: TRBJ1-2; V: TRBV19; D: .; size: .; DNA: TGTGCCAGTAGTATCAGCCGGAGGGGCTACACCTTC; CDR3: CASSISRRGYTF
J: TRBJ2-7; V: TRBV10-1; D: TRBD2; size: few; DNA: TGCGCCAGCAGTGTTAGCGGGGCCTACGAGCAGTACTTC; CDR3: CASSVSGAYEQYF
J: TRBJ2-7; V: TRBV6-5; D: TRBD2; size: .; DNA: TGTGCCATTCGAGTAGCGGGGCCTGGGGAGCAGTACTTC; CDR3: CAIRVAGPGEQYF
J: TRBJ2-1; V: TRBV28; D: TRBD2; size: .; DNA: TGTGCCAGCAGTTTAAGTACGGGTCTAGCGGGAGTTAATGAGCAGTTCTTC; CDR3: CASSLSTGLAGVNEQFF
J: TRBJ2-7; V: TRBV27; D: .; size: .; DNA: TGTGCCAGCAGTTTAACGGTAGAAACCTACGAGCAGTACTTC; CDR3: CASSLTVETYEQYF
J: TRBJ2-5; V: TRBV28; D: .; size: .; DNA: TGTGCCAGCAGTTCCAGGGACGGTCGGGGGTCTGCCGGGGAGACCCAGTACTTC; CDR3: CASSSRDGRGSAGETQYF
J: TRBJ2-7; V: TRBV10-1; D: .; size: once; DNA: TGCGCCAGCAGTGAGATGAGGCAGGGGCCCTACGAGCAGTACTTC; CDR3: CASSEMRQGPYEQYF
J: TRBJ2-7; V: TRBV7-9; D: TRBD2; size: few; DNA: TGTGCCAGCACTGGCGGGAGGGCCCACGAGCAGTACTTC; CDR3: CASTGGRAHEQYF
J: TRBJ2-3; V: TRBV10-3; D: .; size: .; DNA: TGTGCCATGATGGCTAGCGGCACAGATACGCAGTATTTT; CDR3: CAMMASGTDTQYF
J: TRBJ1-5; V: TRBV6-5; D: .; size: .; DNA: TGTGCCAGCAGGCCGACAGTCAATAGCAATCAGCCCCAGCATTTT; CDR3: CASRPTVNSNQPQHF